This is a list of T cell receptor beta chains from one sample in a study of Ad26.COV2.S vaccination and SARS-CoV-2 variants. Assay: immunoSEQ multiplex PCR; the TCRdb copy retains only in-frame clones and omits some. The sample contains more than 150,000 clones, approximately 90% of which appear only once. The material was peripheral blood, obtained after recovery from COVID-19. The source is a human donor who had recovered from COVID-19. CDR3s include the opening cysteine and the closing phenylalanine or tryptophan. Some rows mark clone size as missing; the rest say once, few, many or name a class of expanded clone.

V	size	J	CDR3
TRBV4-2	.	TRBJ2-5	CASSQELQGGETQYF
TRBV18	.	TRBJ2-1	CASSPGVQNEQFF
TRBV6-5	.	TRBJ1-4	CASRLTGQLFF
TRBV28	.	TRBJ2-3	CASSLEDYDTDTQYF
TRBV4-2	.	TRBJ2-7	CASSHPGTGVSPYEQYF
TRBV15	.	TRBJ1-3	CATSRERRVKSGNTIYF
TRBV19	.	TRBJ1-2	CASSRQSVNYGYTF
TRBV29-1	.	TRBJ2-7	CSVETGSSNEQYF
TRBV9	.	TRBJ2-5	CASSVGRVGEETQYF
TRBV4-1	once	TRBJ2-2	CASSQVAGGTGELFF
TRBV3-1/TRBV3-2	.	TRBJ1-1	CASSQEAPREAFF
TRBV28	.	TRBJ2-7	CASSLSWVLYEQYF
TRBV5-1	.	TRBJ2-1	CASSLEDGSYNEQFF
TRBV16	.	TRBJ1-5	CASSQSYGQPQHF
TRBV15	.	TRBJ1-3	CATSRDSISGNTIYF
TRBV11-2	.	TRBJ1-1	CASSLINTEAFF
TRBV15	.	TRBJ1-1	CATSLGESPEAFF
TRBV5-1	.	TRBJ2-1	CASSFSSSGRIGEQFF
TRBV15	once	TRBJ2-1	CATSRQVDEQFF
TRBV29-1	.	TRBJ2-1	CSVLAGGPGNEQFF
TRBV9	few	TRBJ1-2	CASSPWGANGYTF
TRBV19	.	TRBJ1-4	CASSLGGEKLFF
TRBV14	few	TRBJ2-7	CASSQDLGRDGFSYEQYF
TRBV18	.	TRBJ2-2	CASSPDTNTGELFF
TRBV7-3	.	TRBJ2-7	CASSPDYSYEQYF
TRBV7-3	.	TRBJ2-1	CASSLPGSDEQFF
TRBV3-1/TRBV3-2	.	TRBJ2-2	CASSRDGTNTGELFF
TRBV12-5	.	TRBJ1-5	CASGLARDGNQPQHF
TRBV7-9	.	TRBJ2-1	CASSLHAVWDEQFF
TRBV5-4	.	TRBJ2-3	CASSSGQGAGDTQYF
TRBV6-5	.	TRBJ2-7	CASSPGLAWYEQYF
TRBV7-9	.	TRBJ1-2	CASSPFGTGVHYGYTF
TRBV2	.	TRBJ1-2	CASSARRESPSGYTF
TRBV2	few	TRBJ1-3	CASSDWDRRNTIYF
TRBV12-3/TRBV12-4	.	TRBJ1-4	CASSLDSARRLFF
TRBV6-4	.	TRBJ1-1	CASRTGMGAFF
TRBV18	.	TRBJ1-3	CASSPGTGVHTIYF
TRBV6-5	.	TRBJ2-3	CAFRTSGSDTQYF
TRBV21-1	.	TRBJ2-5	CASSKTLGETQYF
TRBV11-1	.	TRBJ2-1	CASSFLSGTNNEQFF
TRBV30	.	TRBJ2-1	CAWSASSGYYNEQFF
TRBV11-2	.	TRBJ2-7	CASSHLRGYLGEQYF
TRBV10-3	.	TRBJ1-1	CAISESIRGMNTEAFF
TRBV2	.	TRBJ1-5	CASSRQGSNQPQHF
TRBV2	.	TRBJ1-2	CASSGGDGYTF
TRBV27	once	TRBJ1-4	CASSSASGTEWEKLFF